The clone carrying this TCR beta chain was seen a few times. The target antigen is unknown. CDR3 length: 13 amino acids. CDR1 and CDR2 (germline): SGHRS, YFSETQ. The V end lost 4 bases, the J end lost 10 bases, and 15 bases lay between the germline ends. These data come from a study of cytomegalovirus exposure and HLA in healthy donors. Study-level findings and limits: When a later analysis was performed, an Asian-associated ancestry cluster reportedly had fewer N-insertions than the roughly 700-donor mean. Previously analyzed data showed that most TCR beta V segments were productive at a frequency of about 90% or about 30%.

13 Jbeta primers and 60 Vbeta primers were used for the PCR. Measured with immunoSEQ multiplex PCR; TCRdb has only the in-frame clones, and not every one. The repertoire includes around 95,000 clones, 82% of them detected once, and more than 3% sits in the top ten. Input material: PBMCs. This chain links TRBV5-1 with TRBJ2-1, with D perhaps matching TRBD2 (5 bases). This TCR was sampled from a young man in good health and CMV-seropositive. Here the CDR3 DNA reads TGCGCCAGCAGCCCCGTGACTATCCAGGAGCAGTTCTTC. It specifies CASSPVTIQEQFF.